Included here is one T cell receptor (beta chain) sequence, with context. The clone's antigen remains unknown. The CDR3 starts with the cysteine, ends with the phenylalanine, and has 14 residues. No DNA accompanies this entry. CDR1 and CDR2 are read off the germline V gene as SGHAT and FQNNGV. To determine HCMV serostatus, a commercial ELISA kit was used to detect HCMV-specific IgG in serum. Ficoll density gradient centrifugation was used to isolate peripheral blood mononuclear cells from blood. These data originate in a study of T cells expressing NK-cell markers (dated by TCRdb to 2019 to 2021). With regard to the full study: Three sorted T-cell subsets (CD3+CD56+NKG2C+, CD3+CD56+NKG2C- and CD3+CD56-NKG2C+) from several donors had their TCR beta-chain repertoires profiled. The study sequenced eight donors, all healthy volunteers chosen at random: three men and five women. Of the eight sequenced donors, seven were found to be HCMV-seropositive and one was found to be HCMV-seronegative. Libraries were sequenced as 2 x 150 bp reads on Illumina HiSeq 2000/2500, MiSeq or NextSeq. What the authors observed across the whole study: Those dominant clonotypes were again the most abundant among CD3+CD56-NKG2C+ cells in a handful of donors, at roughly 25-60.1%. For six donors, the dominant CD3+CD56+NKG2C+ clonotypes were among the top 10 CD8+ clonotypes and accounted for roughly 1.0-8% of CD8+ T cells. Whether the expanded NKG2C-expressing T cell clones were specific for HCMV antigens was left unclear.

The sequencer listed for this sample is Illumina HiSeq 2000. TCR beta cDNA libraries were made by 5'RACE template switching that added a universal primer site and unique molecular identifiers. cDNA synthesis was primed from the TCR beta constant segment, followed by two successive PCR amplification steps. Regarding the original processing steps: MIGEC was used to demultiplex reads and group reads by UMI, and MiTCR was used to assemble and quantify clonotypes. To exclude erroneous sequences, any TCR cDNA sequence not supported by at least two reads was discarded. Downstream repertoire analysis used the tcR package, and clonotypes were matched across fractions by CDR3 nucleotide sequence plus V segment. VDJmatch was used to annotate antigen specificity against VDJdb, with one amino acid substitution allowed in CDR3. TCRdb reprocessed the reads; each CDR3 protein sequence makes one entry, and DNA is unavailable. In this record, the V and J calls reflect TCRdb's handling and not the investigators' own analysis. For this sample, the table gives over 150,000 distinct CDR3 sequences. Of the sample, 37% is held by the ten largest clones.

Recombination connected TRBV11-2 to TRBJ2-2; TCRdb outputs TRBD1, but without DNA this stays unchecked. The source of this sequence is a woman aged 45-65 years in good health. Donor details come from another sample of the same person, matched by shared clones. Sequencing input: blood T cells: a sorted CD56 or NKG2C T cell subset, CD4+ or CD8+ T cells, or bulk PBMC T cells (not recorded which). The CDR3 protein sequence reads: CASSTGQRTGELFF.